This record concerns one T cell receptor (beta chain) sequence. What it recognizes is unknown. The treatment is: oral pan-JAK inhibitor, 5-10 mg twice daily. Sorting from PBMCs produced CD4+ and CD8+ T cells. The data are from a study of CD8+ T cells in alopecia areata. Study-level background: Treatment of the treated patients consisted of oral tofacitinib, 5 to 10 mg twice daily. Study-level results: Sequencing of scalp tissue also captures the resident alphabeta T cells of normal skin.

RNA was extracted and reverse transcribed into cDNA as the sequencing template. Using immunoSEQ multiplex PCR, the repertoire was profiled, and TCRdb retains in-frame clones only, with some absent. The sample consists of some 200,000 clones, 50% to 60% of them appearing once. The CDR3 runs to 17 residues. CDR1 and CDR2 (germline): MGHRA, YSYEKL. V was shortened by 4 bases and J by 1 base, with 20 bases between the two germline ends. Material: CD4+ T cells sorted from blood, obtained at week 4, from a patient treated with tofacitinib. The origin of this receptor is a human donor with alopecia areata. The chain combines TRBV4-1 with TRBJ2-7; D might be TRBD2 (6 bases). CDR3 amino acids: CASSPTPDSGRSYEQYF. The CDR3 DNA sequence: TGCGCCAGCAGCCCGACACCCGATAGCGGCAGATCCTACGAGCAGTACTTC.